Listed below are T cell receptor beta chains from one sample, sequenced in a study of vaccination and CD4 T cells after COVID-19. Antigens for these TCRs are unknown. MiXCR, applied by TCRdb to the PCR reads, yields one record per CDR3 protein. This table has 15,000 to 20,000 distinct CDR3 sequences, about half appearing once. The specimen comprised CD4+ T cells from blood, cultured in vitro, sampled before SARS-CoV-2 vaccination. Source of these receptors: a human donor who had recovered from COVID-19. The CDR3 runs from the conserved cysteine through the conserved F or W. A D gene is named only where the DNA matches it firmly. Rows may omit the clone size; those that give it use once, few, many or a size class.

clone size | J gene | CDR3 length | D gene | V gene | CDR3 DNA | CDR3 protein
. | TRBJ2-2 | 15 | . | TRBV24-1 | TGTGCCACCAGTGACCCCCGACGGAACACCGGGGAGCTGTTTTTT | CATSDPRRNTGELFF
. | TRBJ1-2 | 15 | . | TRBV6-2/TRBV6-3 | TGTGCCAGCAGCCGCCGGTTGGGGGCGGATGATGGCTACACCTTC | CASSRRLGADDGYTF
. | TRBJ2-3 | 15 | . | TRBV6-1 | TGTGCCAGCAGGGGAACGGGACTCGTCACAGATACGCAGTATTTT | CASRGTGLVTDTQYF
few | TRBJ1-1 | 10 | . | TRBV6-1 | TGTGCCAGCAGTGACCGGCAAGCTTTCTTT | CASSDRQAFF
. | TRBJ2-3 | 8 | . | TRBV5-4 | TGTGCCACCCCGGACTCTACTTTT | CATPDSTF
. | TRBJ1-6 | 15 | . | TRBV7-2 | TGTGCCAGCAGCTTAGCCGGGGGTGGTAATTCACCCCTCCACTTT | CASSLAGGGNSPLHF
. | TRBJ2-1 | 17 | TRBD2 | TRBV20-1 | TGCAGTGCTAGTGGGGGGACTAGCGGGAGACTGGCCAATGAGCAGTTCTTC | CSASGGTSGRLANEQFF
. | TRBJ2-2 | 15 | . | TRBV2 | TGTGCCAGCAATGATTGGGGACTGAACACCGGGGAGCTGTTTTTT | CASNDWGLNTGELFF
few | TRBJ2-7 | 13 | TRBD2 | TRBV27 | TGTGCCAGCAGACGGGCTGGACTAGCGGGAGAATACTTC | CASRRAGLAGEYF
. | TRBJ1-5 | 14 | . | TRBV7-3 | TGTGCCAGCAGCTTAACCGCGCAGGCAGGGCCCCAGCATTTT | CASSLTAQAGPQHF
. | TRBJ2-7 | 15 | TRBD1 | TRBV28 | TGTGCCAGCAGTTTCCCCGGACAGGGAACCTACGAGCAGTACTTC | CASSFPGQGTYEQYF
. | TRBJ2-7 | 14 | TRBD1 | TRBV7-2 | TGTGCCAGCAGCCCCGGACAGGGTGCAGGGGAGCAGTACTTC | CASSPGQGAGEQYF
. | TRBJ1-5 | 14 | . | TRBV20-1 | TGCAGTGCAGAGGGCAGGGTTAGCAATCAGCCCCAGCATTTT | CSAEGRVSNQPQHF
. | TRBJ1-2 | 14 | TRBD1 | TRBV29-1 | TGCAGCGTTGAAGCGACAGGGAGGATCTATGGCTACACCTTC | CSVEATGRIYGYTF
. | TRBJ1-2 | 15 | . | TRBV20-1 | TGCAGTGCGGGGTGGAAGGGAGGTGGGTCGTATGGCTACACCTTC | CSAGWKGGGSYGYTF
. | TRBJ2-7 | 15 | . | TRBV7-6 | TGTGCCAGCAGCAGAGGGGGGACTGGTCGATACGAGCAGTACTTC | CASSRGGTGRYEQYF
once | TRBJ1-3 | 15 | . | TRBV28 | TGTGCCAGCAGTTTACCAAGGGGAAATGGAAACACCATATATTTT | CASSLPRGNGNTIYF
once | TRBJ2-7 | 13 | TRBD1 | TRBV7-3 | TGTGCCAGCAGTCTGGCCAGGGGGTACGAGCAGTACTTC | CASSLARGYEQYF
. | TRBJ1-1 | 13 | . | TRBV9 | TGTGCCAGCAGCGTAGCTGGGCTTACTGAAGCTTTCTTT | CASSVAGLTEAFF
. | TRBJ2-3 | 18 | TRBD2 | TRBV5-6 | TGTGCCAGCAGGCCTGGTTCTTGGACTAGCGGGAGCACAGATACGCAGTATTTT | CASRPGSWTSGSTDTQYF
. | TRBJ1-2 | 13 | . | TRBV5-8 | TGTGCCAGCCGCTGGGGCGCTAACTATGGCTACACCTTC | CASRWGANYGYTF
. | TRBJ2-7 | 14 | . | TRBV18 | TGTGCCAGCTCACCAAGCAGGGTAGGATACGAGCAGTACTTC | CASSPSRVGYEQYF
few | TRBJ2-7 | 16 | TRBD2 | TRBV15 | TGTGCCACCAGCAGAGGCGGGCGGGAGGGGACCTACGAGCAGTACTTC | CATSRGGREGTYEQYF
few | TRBJ2-3 | 13 | TRBD2 | TRBV28 | TGTGCCATTTCTAGCGGGATGATGGATACGCAGTATTTT | CAISSGMMDTQYF
. | TRBJ2-1 | 14 | . | TRBV27 | TGTGCCAGCAGCCAGGAGGATCCGTACAATGAGCAGTTCTTC | CASSQEDPYNEQFF
. | TRBJ2-5 | 14 | . | TRBV7-2 | TGTGCCAGCAGCAAGCTGGGACCCCAAGAGACCCAGTACTTC | CASSKLGPQETQYF
. | TRBJ1-1 | 11 | . | TRBV20-1 | TGCAGTGCATCCGGGAGCCAGTTGGCTTTCTTT | CSASGSQLAFF
. | TRBJ2-5 | 13 | . | TRBV15 | TGTGCCACCAGCAGAGCCGCGGGAGAGACCCAGTACTTC | CATSRAAGETQYF
. | TRBJ2-2 | 14 | . | TRBV20-1 | TGCAGTGCTAGAGTAGATGGCCCAACCGGGGAGCTGTTTTTT | CSARVDGPTGELFF
. | TRBJ2-3 | 16 | TRBD2 | TRBV4-1 | TGCGCCAGCAGCCAGGTAGTAGCGGGGGCGACAGATACGCAGTATTTT | CASSQVVAGATDTQYF
. | TRBJ1-2 | 13 | . | TRBV18 | TGTGCCAGCTCACCATCGGAAAACTATGGCTACACCTTC | CASSPSENYGYTF